This is a list of T cell receptor beta chains from one sample in a study of radiotherapy plus CTLA-4 blockade in lung cancer. Measured with immunoSEQ multiplex PCR; TCRdb has only the in-frame clones, and not every one. The sample carries 35,000 to 50,000 clones, 55% to 80% recorded once. The specimen was peripheral blood, collected from a patient treated with radiotherapy plus ipilimumab. The receptors stem from a human donor with non-small cell lung cancer who had a complete response to radiotherapy plus ipilimumab. The CDR3 runs from the conserved cysteine through the conserved F or W. A D gene is named only where the DNA matches it firmly. Size values are once, few and many counts, or a class for expanded clones, and some rows have none.

J	V	D	size	CDR3	DNA
TRBJ2-3	TRBV7-6	NA	NA	CASSLYLGDTQYF	TGTGCCAGCAGCTTATATCTAGGAGATACGCAGTATTTT
TRBJ1-5	TRBV15	NA	NA	CATSRDQRRAGNQPQHF	TGTGCCACCAGCAGAGATCAAAGGAGGGCAGGCAATCAGCCCCAGCATTTT
TRBJ2-2	TRBV19	TRBD1	NA	CASSMGQGASGELFF	TGTGCCAGTAGTATGGGACAGGGGGCATCCGGGGAGCTGTTTTTT
TRBJ2-7	TRBV30	NA	NA	CAWSAAGGSYEQYF	TGTGCCTGGAGCGCAGCCGGGGGATCCTACGAGCAGTACTTC
TRBJ2-7	TRBV5-1	TRBD1	NA	CASKAGGTGGYEQYF	TGCGCCAGCAAAGCTGGGGGGACAGGGGGCTACGAGCAGTACTTC
TRBJ1-2	TRBV28	NA	NA	CASSPLAYGYTF	TGTGCCAGCAGCCCACTTGCCTATGGCTACACCTTC
TRBJ2-2	TRBV4-2	TRBD2	NA	CASSQDLGTSGSKTGELFF	TGTGCCAGCAGCCAAGATCTTGGGACTAGCGGGAGTAAGACCGGGGAGCTGTTTTTT
TRBJ1-5	TRBV10-3	NA	once	CAISESLGSQPQHF	TGTGCCATCAGTGAGTCGTTAGGTAGCCAGCCCCAGCATTTT
TRBJ1-3	TRBV5-1	NA	NA	CASSSTGIGSGNTIYF	TGCGCCAGCAGCTCCACAGGGATCGGCTCTGGAAACACCATATATTTT
TRBJ2-7	TRBV6-5	NA	few	CASSSAGQSSYEQYF	TGTGCCAGCAGTTCCGCGGGACAGAGCTCCTACGAGCAGTACTTC
TRBJ2-2	TRBV5-1	TRBD2	NA	CASSLGPGLAGNTGELFF	TGCGCCAGCAGCTTGGGACCGGGACTAGCGGGTAACACCGGGGAGCTGTTTTTT
TRBJ2-1	TRBV7-3	NA	NA	CASSDRVGHEQFF	TGTGCCAGCAGCGATAGGGTGGGGCATGAGCAGTTCTTC
TRBJ2-4	TRBV5-1	NA	few	CASSQVRGPKNIQYF	TGCGCCAGCAGCCAAGTCAGGGGACCCAAAAACATTCAGTACTTC
TRBJ2-1	TRBV7-2	TRBD1	NA	CASSMDRVNEQFF	TGTGCCAGCAGCATGGACAGGGTAAATGAGCAGTTCTTC
TRBJ1-5	TRBV27	TRBD1	NA	CASRSGQGGNSNQPQHF	TGTGCCAGCAGGTCAGGACAGGGGGGGAATAGCAATCAGCCCCAGCATTTT
TRBJ2-2	TRBV30	TRBD1	NA	CARRSSTGGGGGELFF	TGTGCCAGAAGGTCCTCTACAGGGGGCGGCGGCGGGGAGCTGTTTTTT
TRBJ2-3	TRBV6-6	TRBD2	NA	CAALAGGTDTQYF	TGTGCCGCACTAGCGGGAGGCACAGATACGCAGTATTTT
TRBJ2-4	TRBV19	NA	NA	CASSIRVDVGNIQYF	TGTGCCAGTAGTATACGGGTAGACGTGGGTAACATTCAGTACTTC
TRBJ1-2	TRBV18	TRBD1	NA	CASSQDLTGLDGYTF	TGTGCCAGCTCACAGGACTTGACAGGGTTGGATGGCTACACCTTC
TRBJ1-4	TRBV5-5	TRBD1	NA	CASSNDRASNEKLFF	TGTGCCAGCAGCAATGACAGGGCCTCCAATGAAAAACTGTTTTTT
TRBJ2-1	TRBV6-5	TRBD1	few	CASSGSGQGLKQFF	TGTGCCAGCAGTGGATCCGGACAGGGCCTTAAGCAGTTCTTC
TRBJ2-7	TRBV28	TRBD2	NA	CASSFLGKPPSGRPQEQYF	TGTGCCAGCAGTTTTTTGGGCAAACCCCCCAGCGGGAGGCCGCAAGAGCAGTACTTC
TRBJ1-2	TRBV27	NA	NA	CASTPRAGRQGYTF	TGTGCCAGCACCCCTAGGGCAGGGAGGCAGGGCTACACCTTC
TRBJ1-6	TRBV6-1	TRBD1	once	CASSGGTDRKNSPLHF	TGTGCCAGCAGTGGGGGAACGGACAGGAAGAATTCACCCCTCCACTTT
TRBJ1-3	TRBV2	TRBD1	NA	CASSIQGALSGNTIYF	TGTGCCAGCAGCATACAGGGGGCCCTCTCTGGAAACACCATATATTTT
TRBJ1-3	TRBV29-1	NA	NA	CSVEDPVNTIYF	TGCAGCGTTGAAGATCCTGTGAACACCATATATTTT
TRBJ2-7	TRBV7-2	NA	once	CASSLYGSLYEQYF	TGTGCCAGCAGCTTATACGGGAGCCTATACGAGCAGTACTTC
TRBJ2-1	TRBV11-2	TRBD2	NA	CASSRREGSYNEQFF	TGTGCCAGCAGCAGGCGGGAGGGCTCCTACAATGAGCAGTTCTTC
TRBJ1-3	TRBV25-1	TRBD1	NA	CASSESGTGVGNTIYF	TGTGCCAGCAGTGAATCCGGGACAGGGGTCGGAAACACCATATATTTT
TRBJ2-2	TRBV28	NA	NA	CASRKGVRTGELFF	TGTGCCAGCAGGAAGGGGGTACGCACCGGGGAGCTGTTTTTT
TRBJ2-7	TRBV18	TRBD2	NA	CASSPFSLLAARTTSSYEQYF	TGTGCCAGCTCACCATTCTCTCTACTAGCGGCGAGGACTACAAGCTCCTACGAGCAGTACTTC